This T cell receptor beta chain was sequenced in a study of blood T cell repertoires in COVID-19. Study-level information: The study drew acute and convalescent COVID-19 samples from the United States, Italy and Spain.

TCRdb's copy holds only in-frame clones and misses some; the assay was immunoSEQ multiplex PCR. The table shows 30,000 to 35,000 clones, with around 87% occurring only once. This CDR3 contains 15 residues. Looked up from germline, CDR1 is LGHDT and CDR2 is YNNKEL (reference sequence). The germline V and J ends were trimmed by 2 bases and 5 bases, with 12 bases remaining between them. V gene TRBV3-1 (or the pseudogene TRBV3-2) combines with J gene TRBJ1-4, with D perhaps matching TRBD1 (5 bases). This sequence was found in a man between 65 and 85 years old with acute or convalescent COVID-19. Sequencing input: peripheral blood. In DNA form, the CDR3 reads TGTGCCAGCAGCCAAAGCGGGGGTAAGAATGAAAAACTGTTTTTT. Translated: CASSQSGGKNEKLFF.